The clone carrying this TCR beta chain has a handful of counts. Antigen unknown. CDR1 is KGHSH, CDR2 LQKENI, per germline. V lost 2 bases and J lost 3; bases outside the gene matches: 1. This CDR3 spans 13 amino acids. MiXCR, applied by TCRdb to the 5' RACE reads, yields one record per CDR3 protein. In the table there are approximately 98,000 distinct CDR3 sequences, around 17% of which are singletons. This specimen comes from a study of T-cell memory formation after mild COVID-19. Study-level background: TCR clusters were largely donor specific.

Study-level findings and limits: The SARS-CoV-2 specificity of second-wave clones reaching peak at day 37 remained unverified.

This sequence originates from a man younger than 35 who had mild COVID-19 (a few samples of this study predate the infection). Cell type and time point are not known. The sample was PBMCs or a T cell subset sorted from them (not recorded which). The gene calls are TRBV18 and TRBJ2-7; 7 bases are a match to TRBD1. The CDR3 DNA reads TGTGCCAGCTCACCAGGGACAGACTACGAGCAGTACTTC. Its protein product is CASSPGTDYEQYF.